This TCR beta chain was profiled in a study of T cell repertoires in cytomegalovirus infection. Study-level results: Accumulated public TCR beta family frequency recognized individuals carrying CMV together with the relevant HLA.

This clonotype occurred many times. The antigen is unknown. The V and J ends lost 7 bases and 2 bases respectively, with 15 bases between them. The CDR3 covers 15 residues. The germline V gene encodes CDR1 SGHRS and CDR2 YFSETQ. TCRdb analysed the reads with MiXCR anew, one entry per CDR3 protein. The table shows about 300,000 distinct CDR3 sequences, with about a tenth occurring only once. The J gene is TRBJ2-2, the V gene TRBV5-1, with a weak D call TRBD1 (5 bases). The sequencing input was PBMCs. This receptor was obtained from a human donor in good health (CMV status not recorded). Some clones in this sample may be carry-over from other donors' samples. DNA of the CDR3: TGCGCCAGCCCTCCTTCAGGGCTTAACACCGGGGAGCTGTTTTTT. Encoded protein: CASPPSGLNTGELFF.